The clone carrying this T cell receptor beta chain has only one observation. Its antigen is not identified. Libraries were prepared by immunoSEQ multiplex PCR; TCRdb keeps only in-frame clonotypes and omits some of them. The sample holds about 34,000 clones; around 80% are singletons and the top ten take about 3.4%. Every patient had mismatch repair deficiency by PCR or immunohistochemistry. The record originates from a study of PD-1 blockade in mismatch repair-deficient tumors. Study summary: Patients had over ten mismatch repair-deficient cancer types and were previously treated and progressing.

CDR3 length: 15 residues. Germline assignment: CDR1 SGHVS and CDR2 FNYEAQ. Trimming left V 5 bases short and J 2 bases short, with 15 bases between. Overall study results and limits: Rapid post-treatment expansion, then contraction, generally preceding radiologic response, marked tumor-resident clones.

J is TRBJ2-5 and V is TRBV7-6, with D maybe TRBD2 (6 bases). Sequencing used PBMCs, obtained around 6 weeks after starting pembrolizumab. This clonotype was sampled from an adult with mismatch repair-deficient cancer. CDR3 sequence: CASSPGGAGQETQYF. The CDR3 nucleotides read TGTGCCAGCAGCCCTGGTGGGGCGGGACAAGAGACCCAGTACTTC.